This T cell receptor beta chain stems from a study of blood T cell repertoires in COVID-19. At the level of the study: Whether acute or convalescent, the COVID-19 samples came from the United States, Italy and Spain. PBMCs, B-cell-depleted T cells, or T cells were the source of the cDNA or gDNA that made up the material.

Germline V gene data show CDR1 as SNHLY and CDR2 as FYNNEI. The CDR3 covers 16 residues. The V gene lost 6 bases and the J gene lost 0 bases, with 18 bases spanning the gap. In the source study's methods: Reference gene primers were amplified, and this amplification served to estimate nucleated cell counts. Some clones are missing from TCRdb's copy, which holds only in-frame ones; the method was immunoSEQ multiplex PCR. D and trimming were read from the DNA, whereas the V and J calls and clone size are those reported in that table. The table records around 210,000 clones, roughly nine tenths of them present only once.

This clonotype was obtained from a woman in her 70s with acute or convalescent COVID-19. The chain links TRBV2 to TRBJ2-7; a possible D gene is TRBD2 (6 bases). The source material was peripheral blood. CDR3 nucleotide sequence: TGTGCCAGCAGCGACGGAGTTTCGGGAGACTCCTACGAGCAGTACTTC. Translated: CASSDGVSGDSYEQYF.